The 9 T cell receptor beta chains reported below all come from one sample, sequenced in a study of somatic mutations in cytotoxic T cells in rheumatoid arthritis. Libraries were prepared by immunoSEQ multiplex PCR; TCRdb keeps only in-frame clonotypes and omits some of them. The sample yields 8,000 to 13,000 clones, 81% seen once. Source material: CD8+ T cells sorted from blood. Receptors were obtained from a woman between 45 and 60 years old in good health.

The rearrangement links TRBV19 to TRBJ1-1; 9 bases match TRBD1. Germline trimming cut 4 bases from V and 1 base from J; bases unmatched to any gene: 7. This CDR3 has 16 amino acids. Germline-derived CDR1 and CDR2 are LNHDA and SQIVND (reference sequence). The CDR3 protein is CASSTWDRARNTEAFF. Here the CDR3 DNA reads TGTGCCAGTAGTACATGGGACAGGGCTAGGAACACTGAAGCTTTCTTT.

This rearrangement joins TRBV18 to TRBJ1-3; possible D gene TRBD1, 6 bases. The CDR3 is 14 amino acids. CDR1 KGHSH and CDR2 LQKENI come from the germline V gene. Trimming took 3 bases from V and 1 from J, leaving 7 bases between them. The CDR3 nucleotides are TGTGCCAGCTCACCTGGGACATCTGGAAACACCATATATTTT. Protein: CASSPGTSGNTIYF.

V is TRBV14 and J is TRBJ2-3; TRBD2 matches 11 bases. V shed 1 base and J 4 bases; nucleotides not matched to a gene: 4. The CDR3 is 16 amino acids. Germline V lookup: CDR1 SGHDN, CDR2 FVKESK. The CDR3 loop reads CASSQVLAGGPDTQYF. The CDR3 DNA follows: TGTGCCAGCAGCCAAGTCCTAGCGGGAGGTCCAGATACGCAGTATTTT.

The CDR3 sequence: CRRRELAGLYEQYF. CDR3 DNA: TGTAGAAGAAGAGAACTAGCGGGACTCTACGAGCAGTACTTC. The V and J genes are TRBV19 and TRBJ2-7, with 10 bases fitting TRBD2. This CDR3 has 14 residues. Germline CDR1 and CDR2: LNHDA and SQIVND (reference sequence).

The J gene is TRBJ2-7, the V gene TRBV27; TRBD1 matches 7 bases. Germline assignment: CDR1 MNHEY and CDR2 SMNVEV (reference sequence). J lost 2 bases, V lost 2 bases, and 6 bases had no gene match. This CDR3 has 15 amino acids. Here the CDR3 DNA reads TGTGCCAGCAGTTTAGGGACAGCTTTCACCTACGAGCAGTACTTC. Its translation is CASSLGTAFTYEQYF.

The chain joins TRBV9 to TRBJ2-5; 14 bases map to TRBD2. CDR3 length: 17 residues. Losses at the gene ends were 2 bases for V and 3 bases for J; bases not matched to a gene: 6. Germline lookup yields CDR1 SGDLS and CDR2 YYNGEE. CDR3 sequence reads: CASSVYGLAGGEETQYF. CDR3 sequence (DNA): TGTGCCAGCAGCGTTTATGGACTAGCGGGGGGAGAAGAGACCCAGTACTTC.

This chain uses TRBV19 with TRBJ1-1; the D gene is possibly TRBD1 (5 bases). Looked up from germline, CDR1 is LNHDA and CDR2 is SQIVND (reference sequence). V dropped 0 bases and J dropped 0 bases, with 14 bases sitting between them. The CDR3 has 17 residues. Here the CDR3 DNA reads TGTGCCAGTAGTATAGATCTAGAGGAGGGGATGAACACTGAAGCTTTCTTT. This codes for CASSIDLEEGMNTEAFF.

The rearrangement links TRBV5-6 to TRBJ1-2; D is undetermined. The germline V gene encodes CDR1 SGHDT and CDR2 YYEEEE. The germline V and J ends were trimmed by 0 bases and 5 bases, with 14 bases remaining between them. The CDR3 contains 15 residues. Here the CDR3 reads CASSLAGAFRYGYTF. In DNA, the CDR3 is TGTGCCAGCAGCTTGGCGGGAGCATTTCGGTATGGCTACACCTTC.

V gene TRBV6-6 combines with J gene TRBJ2-7; 9 bases match TRBD1. The germline gives CDR1 MNHNY, CDR2 SVGAGI (reference sequence). Losses at the gene ends were 5 bases for V and 6 bases for J; bases not matched to a gene: 2. This CDR3 region has 12 residues. The CDR3 sequence: CASSRTGVEQYF. CDR3 sequence (DNA): TGTGCCAGCAGTAGGACAGGGGTCGAGCAGTACTTC.